This T cell receptor (beta chain) was captured in a study of blood T cells in healthy people across ages (dated by TCRdb to about 2015). Regarding the research as a whole: Template switching captured roughly one uniquely barcoded TCR beta cDNA molecule per two T cells in model experiments. Donors of different ages were randomly distributed across sequencing lanes to avoid experimental bias. The study analyzed two additional independent replicas of 1 million unique cDNA reads from the same blood draw for two donors, one aged 18 to 30 and one aged 80 or older. Donors were grouped into four age groups: young (average approximately 15 years), middle-aged (around 39), aged (roughly 62) and long-lived (approximately 78). To track age-related changes in TCR beta repertoire diversity, the study relied on deep sequencing normalized with unique cDNA molecular identifiers. Here is what the overall study found, with its caveats: There was a strong correlation between observed TCR beta diversity and the percentage of naive T cells measured by flow cytometry. Observed TCR beta diversity per million T cells fell roughly linearly with age, and a significant reduction was already apparent by age around 44. The long-lived group showed more naive CD4+ T cells, fewer expanded clones and increased TCR diversity than the aged group, suggesting age selection. Because donor CMV infection status was unknown, age-related changes in expanded clonotypes were potentially confounded. Bulk unsorted PBMC profiling prevented conclusive comparison of naive and antigen-experienced compartments. Estimates of total diversity from one million sequenced T cells were regarded as lower bounds and underestimates.

This clonotype appeared a few times. The specificity of this receptor is unknown. Base qualities are not provided; no much larger clone lies one nucleotide away. Library prep was done by 5' RACE. The run used an Illumina HiSeq 2500. A second PCR of 7 to 11 cycles was performed with a sample-barcoded 5' primer and a J-beta primer mix. A unique molecular identifier was introduced onto each TCR beta cDNA molecule by a template-switch 5' adaptor carrying 12 random nucleotides. Each sample yielded at least 3 million CDR3-containing paired-end reads. All of the RNA was converted into first-strand cDNA using the Mint cDNA synthesis kit, with a TRBC-specific oligonucleotide serving as the primer. Following uracil-DNA glycosylase treatment, all cDNA underwent a first 18-cycle PCR with the universal primers M1SS and BC2_uni_R. In the source study's methods: For normalization, 1 million high-quality reads, each with a distinct molecular identifier, were randomly selected from each sample. Instead of being binned into consensus sequences, reads with shared molecular identifiers were discarded. CDR3 identification, clonotype clustering and error correction used MiTCR with a Q25 quality threshold and the strictest error-elimination algorithm. Lower-bound total TCR beta diversity was estimated with a nonparametric unseen species model using Euler transformation. TCRdb redid the processing of the public reads, applying fastp at Q25 and MiXCR, and retained in-frame beta chains. Records with the same CDR3 protein are collapsed into one entry carrying the most frequent genes and DNA. TCRdb, not the authors, supplied the V and J calls. The sample table lists approximately 1,100,000 distinct CDR3 sequences, under 55% of them with a count of one. The top ten clones comprise under 20% of the sample.

Systemically healthy Caucasian individuals from Russia, around 38 in total and aged about 6 to 100 years, were included as donors. Around 10 milliliters of peripheral blood were collected from each donor into EDTA-treated Vacutainer tubes. Ficoll-Paque density-gradient centrifugation was used to isolate PBMCs, with at least 6 million obtained per sample. Total RNA was extracted from PBMCs with Trizol reagent, with at least 5.5 micrograms obtained per sample. For every donor, flow cytometry on a PBMC aliquot measured the percentage of naive CD45RAhigh/CD27high T cells. The CDR3 holds 12 amino acids from the cysteine to the phenylalanine. Of all the DNA, just the CDR3 is kept, 36 bases in frame from base 1. The germline V gene (reference sequence) specifies SEHNR as CDR1 and FQNEAQ as CDR2. V lost 7 bases and J lost 10 bases, and the count of bases not matched to a germline gene is 7.

This sequence originates from a woman aged 55-75 years in good health. The chain is encoded by TRBV7-9 joined to TRBJ2-1; TRBD1 aligns with 7 central bases. The specimen was blood. The DNA sequence is as follows: TGTGCCAGCACCGACAGGGCGCAAGAGCAGTTCTTC. Its coded protein is CASTDRAQEQFF.